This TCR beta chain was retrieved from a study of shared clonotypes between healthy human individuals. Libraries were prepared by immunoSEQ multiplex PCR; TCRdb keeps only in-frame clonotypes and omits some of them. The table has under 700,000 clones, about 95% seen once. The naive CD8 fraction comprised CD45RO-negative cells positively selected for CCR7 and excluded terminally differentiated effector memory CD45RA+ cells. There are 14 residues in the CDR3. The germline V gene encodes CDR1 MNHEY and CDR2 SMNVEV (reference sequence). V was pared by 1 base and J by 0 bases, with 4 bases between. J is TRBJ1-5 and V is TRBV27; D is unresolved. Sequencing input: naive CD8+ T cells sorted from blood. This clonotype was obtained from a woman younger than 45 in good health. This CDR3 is CASSLYYSNQPQHF. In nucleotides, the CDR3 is TGTGCCAGCAGTTTATACTATAGCAATCAGCCCCAGCATTTT.